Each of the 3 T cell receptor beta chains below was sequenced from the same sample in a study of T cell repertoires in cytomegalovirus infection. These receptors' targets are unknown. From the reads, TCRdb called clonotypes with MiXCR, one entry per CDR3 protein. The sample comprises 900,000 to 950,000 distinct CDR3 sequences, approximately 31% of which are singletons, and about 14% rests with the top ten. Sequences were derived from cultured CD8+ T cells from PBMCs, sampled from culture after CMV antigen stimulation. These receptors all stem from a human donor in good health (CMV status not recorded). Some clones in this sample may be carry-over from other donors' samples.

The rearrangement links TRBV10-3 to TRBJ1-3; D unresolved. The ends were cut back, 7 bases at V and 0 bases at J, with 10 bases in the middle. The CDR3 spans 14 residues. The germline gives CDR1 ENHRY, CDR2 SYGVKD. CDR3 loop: CAIIREDSGNTIYF. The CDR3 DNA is TGTGCCATCATAAGGGAGGACTCTGGAAACACCATATATTTT.

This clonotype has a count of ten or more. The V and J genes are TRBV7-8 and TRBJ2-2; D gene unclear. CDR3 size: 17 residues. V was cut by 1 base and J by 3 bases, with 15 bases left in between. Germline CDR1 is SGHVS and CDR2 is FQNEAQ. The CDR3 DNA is TGTGCCAGCAGCTTAGGGTTCGAAGGGCTCGACACCGGGGAGCTGTTTTTT. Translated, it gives CASSLGFEGLDTGELFF.

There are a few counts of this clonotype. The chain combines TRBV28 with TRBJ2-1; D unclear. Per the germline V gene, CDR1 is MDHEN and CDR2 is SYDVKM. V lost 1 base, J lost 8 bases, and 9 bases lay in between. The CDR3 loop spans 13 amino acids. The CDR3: CASSLSDLYEQFF. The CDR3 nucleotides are TGTGCCAGCAGTTTATCGGATCTATATGAGCAGTTCTTC.